The 21 T cell receptor beta chains in this list originate from one sample, sequenced in a study of tumor and adjacent non-tumor tissue in lung cancer. No cell sorting was done before RNA was extracted from the tissue. A modified ARM-PCR protocol with three rounds of nested PCR amplified TCRbeta. TCRdb passed the multiplex PCR reads through MiXCR, listing each CDR3 protein once. The sample includes about 140,000 distinct CDR3 sequences, 60% to 70% of them seen just once. Input material: lung tumor tissue. The origin of the receptors is a man between 60 and 70 years old with small cell lung cancer.

The gene calls are TRBV20-1 and TRBJ2-3; TRBD2 might be the D (7 bases). With 3 bases removed from V and 4 bases from J, the gap between germline ends came to 20 bases. The CDR3 spans 16 residues. The germline V gene encodes CDR1 DFQATT and CDR2 SNEGSKA (reference sequence). CDR3 nucleotides: TGCAGTGCTAGCGGGGGGCGTGGGAGGGAGGCAGATACGCAGTATTTT. This codes for CSASGGRGREADTQYF.

V and J are TRBV20-1 and TRBJ2-1, with 12 bases aligning to TRBD2. CDR1 DFQATT and CDR2 SNEGSKA come from the germline V gene (reference sequence). The CDR3 has 15 amino acids. The trim removed 2 bases at V and 10 bases at J, leaving 9 bases unmatched. The CDR3 bases are TGCAGTGCTAGAATCCTAGCGGGAGGGCTCAGGGAGCAGTTCTTC. This codes for CSARILAGGLREQFF.

The rearrangement links TRBV7-8 to TRBJ2-7; D is uncertain. Germline loops: CDR1 SGHVS, CDR2 FQNEAQ. This CDR3 is 14 amino acids long. DNA of the CDR3: TGTGCCAGCGGCTTAGATGAGGCCTCCTACGAGCAGTATGTC. It yields the protein CASGLDEASYEQYV.

With regard to this clonotype: The junction does not match germline at one end; this may be a read error. The rearrangement joins TRBV20-1 to TRBJ1-2; D unresolved. CDR1 DFQATT and CDR2 SNEGSKA come from the germline V gene (reference sequence). The length of the CDR3 is 13 residues. The CDR3 nucleotides read TGCAGTGCTGGAGATCCTGCCAATGGCGGCTACACCTTC. Protein product: CSAGDPANGGYTF.

This clonotype was counted only a few times. The chain couples TRBV7-9 to TRBJ2-3; weak D call: TRBD2 (6 bases). This CDR3 is built from 14 residues. The V and J ends lost 2 bases and 8 bases respectively, with 14 bases between them. The germline V gene has CDR1 SEHNR and CDR2 FQNEAQ (reference sequence). CDR3 nucleotide sequence: TGTGCCAGCAGCTTATCGACTAGTGGGGGTACGCAGTATTTT. This codes for CASSLSTSGGTQYF.

The chain is built from TRBV5-6 and TRBJ2-1, with D uncertain. CDR1 SGHDT and CDR2 YYEEEE come from the germline V gene. This CDR3 region has 16 residues. Trimming removed 6 bases from V and 0 bases from J, with 16 bases in between. CDR3 region: CASITKFQASYNEQFF. The CDR3 DNA is TGTGCCAGCATAACTAAGTTCCAGGCCTCCTACAATGAGCAGTTCTTC.

To note about this clonotype: Lacking the conserved final phenylalanine or tryptophan, this CDR3 likely reflects a read error. The chain joins TRBV5-1 to TRBJ2-3; D not certain. The germline gives CDR1 SGHRS, CDR2 YFSETQ. The CDR3 totals 11 residues. V lost 5 bases and J 2 bases, leaving 3 bases between the germline ends. The CDR3: CASSYTDTQYL. In DNA, the CDR3 is TGCGCCAGCAGTTACACAGATACGCAGTATTTG.

Details on this clonotype: The junction and the germline gene differ at one end; a read error may be behind it. The chain links TRBV4-1 to TRBJ2-1; TRBD2 matches 9 bases. Germline V CDR1 and CDR2: MGHRA, YSYEKL. This CDR3 spans 17 amino acids. CDR3: CASSQERVSGSLGEQFF. The CDR3 DNA follows: TGCGCAAGCAGCCAAGAAAGGGTTAGCGGGAGTTTGGGTGAGCAGTTCTTC.

V is TRBV24-1 and J is TRBJ2-1, with no clear D. Trimming removed 4 bases at V and 0 bases at J, with 9 bases between. Germline V gives CDR1 KGHDR, CDR2 SFDVKD. The CDR3 covers 15 residues. In DNA form, the CDR3 reads TGTGCCACCAGTGACCCCGTGAGCTCCTACAATGAGCAGTTCTTC. It translates to CATSDPVSSYNEQFF.

Note on this clonotype: The junction departs from germline at one end; a sequencing error may be responsible. The chain joins TRBV6-1 to TRBJ2-3, with a tentative D call TRBD2 (6 bases). The CDR3 runs to 16 residues. Per the germline V gene, CDR1 is MNHNS and CDR2 is SASEGT. CDR3 DNA: TGTGCCAGGAGTGAAAAAGCGACGGGAGTCGTAGATACGCGGTATTTT. Translating gives CARSEKATGVVDTRYF.

The chain carries TRBV6-6 and TRBJ1-5; D uncertain. The CDR3 contains 16 residues. Germline V gene data show CDR1 as MNHNY and CDR2 as SVGAGI (reference sequence). V was cut by 5 bases and J by 6 bases, with 20 bases left in between. The DNA for the CDR3 is TGTGCCAGCAGTCAGCGTGGGAGTGGCGTCAGTCAGCCCCAGCATTTT. As protein: CASSQRGSGVSQPQHF.

The chain links TRBV6-5 to TRBJ2-7; a weak D match, TRBD2 (7 bases). Germline lookup yields CDR1 MNHEY and CDR2 SVGAGI. The CDR3 totals 15 residues. The CDR3 DNA reads TGTGCCAGCAGGGGGGGGCTAGCGACAGGCAACGAGCAGTATGTC. This gives the protein CASRGGLATGNEQYV.

Details on this clonotype: Given the absence of the conserved phenylalanine or tryptophan at the CDR3 end, a read error is likely. V usage is TRBV4-1 and J usage is TRBJ2-7, with D unclear. Trimming took 4 bases from V and 5 from J, leaving 15 bases between them. This CDR3 has 14 residues. Looked up from germline, CDR1 is MGHRA and CDR2 is YSYEKL. CDR3 amino acids: CASSLAESFHEQYY. In DNA, the CDR3 is TGCGCCAGCAGCCTGGCGGAGAGCTTCCACGAGCAGTACTAC.

With respect to this clonotype: Sequence at one end of the junction differs from germline and may be a read error. The rearrangement uses TRBV12-3 or TRBV12-4 and TRBJ2-1; D unclear. The CDR3 is made up of 15 amino acids. CDR3 sequence: CVSSLNSRSYNEQFF. For the CDR3, the DNA is TGTGTCAGCAGTTTAAACTCCCGCTCCTACAATGAGCAGTTCTTC.

Concerning this clonotype itself: The junction and the germline gene differ at one end; a read error may be behind it. The chain employs TRBV11-3 and TRBJ2-1, with a weak D call TRBD2 (5 bases). Germline V gene data show CDR1 as SGHNT and CDR2 as YENEEA. This CDR3 region has 17 residues. The CDR3 protein is CASSLGLWETSYDEQFF. The CDR3 DNA sequence: TGTGCCAGCAGCTTAGGCCTCTGGGAGACCTCCTACGATGAGCAGTTCTTC.

Concerning this clonotype: Sequence at one end of the junction differs from germline and may be a read error. The chain is built from TRBV6-1 and TRBJ2-7; D call uncertain. Germline V CDR1 and CDR2: MNHNS, SASEGT. The CDR3 has 15 amino acids. This CDR3 is CSSSREGRTPYEQYF. The DNA for the CDR3 is TGTTCCAGCAGCCGAGAAGGCAGGACCCCCTACGAGCAGTACTTC.

Details on this clonotype: Here the CDR3 omits its conserved ending phenylalanine or tryptophan, so a read error is the likely source. J is TRBJ2-7 and V is TRBV20-1; D is possibly TRBD1 (5 bases). The CDR3 runs to 14 residues. The germline V gene encodes CDR1 DFQATT and CDR2 SNEGSKA (reference sequence). The V and J ends lost 0 bases and 2 bases respectively, with 11 bases between them. The CDR3 nucleotides read TGCAGTGCTAGAGACCCCGCAGGGCCCTACGAGCAGTACTCT. Translating it yields CSARDPAGPYEQYS.

Remarks on this clonotype: This sequence may be a read error, since a much larger clone differs from it by one base. The CDR3 DNA reads TGTGCCAGCGGCCCGCCGACTAGCGGGGTCCGGAATACGCAGTATTTT. This translates into CASGPPTSGVRNTQYF. V and J are TRBV12-3 or TRBV12-4 and TRBJ2-3, with 11 bases aligning to TRBD2. The CDR3 totals 16 residues. V shed 8 bases and J 7 bases; nucleotides not matched to a gene: 14.

The sample holds a few counts of this clonotype. A much larger clonotype is one base distant, so this may be a read error. The chain has TRBV20-1 and TRBJ1-1; D remains ambiguous. The CDR3 loop spans 13 amino acids. The germline V gene encodes CDR1 DFQATT and CDR2 SNEGSKA (reference sequence). The germline V and J ends were trimmed by 5 bases and 10 bases, with 20 bases remaining between them. CDR3 sequence: CSAGGLGGEGAFF. Written as DNA, the CDR3 is TGCAGTGCTGGCGGACTGGGCGGAGAGGGAGCTTTCTTT.

The rearrangement joins TRBV29-1 to TRBJ2-3; D might be TRBD1 (6 bases). The V gene lost 6 bases and the J gene lost 0 bases, with 13 bases spanning the gap. The germline gives CDR1 SQVTM, CDR2 ANQGSEA. The CDR3 runs 14 residues. The CDR3 region is CSVIGGVSTDTQYF. The DNA for the CDR3 is TGCAGCGTGATAGGGGGAGTGAGCACAGATACGCAGTATTTT.

The table lists this clonotype with many counts. V and J are TRBV11-2 and TRBJ2-1, with D uncertain. Trimming took 0 bases from V and 11 from J, leaving 5 bases between them. The CDR3 has 11 residues. Germline lookup yields CDR1 SGHAT and CDR2 FQNNGV. The CDR3 spells CASSLDRKQFF. The CDR3 DNA follows: TGTGCCAGCAGCTTAGACCGGAAGCAGTTCTTC.